Below, 30 T cell receptor beta chains from the same sample are listed, as sequenced in a study of T cells expressing NK-cell markers. From its re-call of the 5' RACE reads, TCRdb lists each CDR3 protein once, without DNA. The sample totals 500,000 to 700,000 distinct CDR3 sequences. The material sequenced was blood T cells: a sorted CD56 or NKG2C T cell subset, CD4+ or CD8+ T cells, or bulk PBMC T cells (not recorded which). These TCRs come from a man aged 18 to 35 in good health.

This chain uses TRBV20-1 with TRBJ2-1; the D call of TRBD2 rests on TCRdb alone, since no DNA is present to check it. Germline loops: CDR1 DFQATT, CDR2 SNEGSKA (reference sequence). The CDR3 loop spans 18 amino acids. CDR3 residues: CSARDPLVVAGNVGEQFF.

The rearrangement links TRBV20-1 to TRBJ2-1; TCRdb selects TRBD2, and the lack of DNA leaves this call unchecked. The CDR3 sequence is 16 residues long. Germline V gives CDR1 DFQATT, CDR2 SNEGSKA (reference sequence). The CDR3 reads CSARDALAGEAYEQFF.

The chain's CDR3 is CSAAVQGGGYNEQFF. The chain recombines TRBV29-1 with TRBJ2-1; lacking DNA, the TRBD1 call made by TCRdb goes unchecked. This CDR3 contains 15 residues. Germline CDR1 SQVTM, CDR2 ANQGSEA.

The chain links TRBV2 to TRBJ2-5. Looked up from germline, CDR1 is SNHLY and CDR2 is FYNNEI. The CDR3 totals 14 residues. The chain's CDR3 is CASSEHKVQETQYF.

The V call is TRBV20-1, the J call TRBJ2-5; TCRdb outputs TRBD1, but without DNA this stays unchecked. Germline V gene data show CDR1 as DFQATT and CDR2 as SNEGSKA (reference sequence). This CDR3 region has 16 residues. CDR3: CSARQGFSGGQETQYF.

V gene TRBV12-3 or TRBV12-4 combines with J gene TRBJ2-5; TCRdb outputs TRBD1, but without DNA this stays unchecked. The CDR3 is 17 amino acids. Here the CDR3 reads CASSLGGIEGVQETQYF.

The V gene is TRBV12-3 or TRBV12-4, the J gene TRBJ2-4. This CDR3 comprises 15 residues. The CDR3 spells CASGTVYLAKNIQYF.

This CDR3 is CASSPAVRDSTYNEQFF. The chain is built from TRBV5-6 and TRBJ2-1; TCRdb calls TRBD1, which cannot be checked without DNA. Germline V CDR1 and CDR2: SGHDT, YYEEEE. This CDR3 comprises 17 residues.

The chain combines TRBV6-5 with TRBJ2-2; the TCRdb call, TRBD2, lacks DNA for checking. The germline gives CDR1 MNHEY, CDR2 SVGAGI. This CDR3 is built from 16 residues. The CDR3: CASSYGSGRSPGELFF.

V gene TRBV11-2 combines with J gene TRBJ2-4; TCRdb's D gene call, TRBD1, goes unchecked for lack of DNA. CDR1 is SGHAT and CDR2 is FQNNGV in the germline V gene. The CDR3 runs 16 residues. The CDR3 protein is CASSFNQGAGKNIQYF.

The CDR3 is CASTRALEGTGELFF. The rearrangement joins TRBV18 to TRBJ2-2; without DNA, the TCRdb call of TRBD2 cannot be checked. Looked up from germline, CDR1 is KGHSH and CDR2 is LQKENI. CDR3 length: 15 amino acids.

The chain recombines TRBV4-1 with TRBJ2-5; TCRdb gives TRBD1 as the D gene, but with no DNA this cannot be confirmed. CDR3 length equals 16 residues. The germline CDR1 and CDR2 sequences are MGHRA and YSYEKL. CDR3 region: CASSHLPGTGVETQYF.

The CDR3 sequence: CASSPRFGQGEQFF. This chain uses TRBV18 with TRBJ2-1; lacking DNA, the TRBD1 call made by TCRdb goes unchecked. This CDR3 spans 14 amino acids. Germline CDR1 and CDR2: KGHSH and LQKENI.

V gene TRBV6-1 combines with J gene TRBJ1-3; absent DNA, TCRdb's TRBD1 call cannot be checked. Per germline, CDR1 MNHNS and CDR2 SASEGT. The CDR3 has 17 residues. The CDR3 here is CASSPHRGQGFGNTIYF.

V is TRBV7-8 and J is TRBJ2-2. The CDR3 spans 16 residues. Germline loops: CDR1 SGHVS, CDR2 FQNEAQ. The CDR3 loop reads CASSLKATANTGELFF.

The rearrangement uses TRBV20-1 and TRBJ2-1. The CDR3 contains 13 residues. The germline CDR1 and CDR2 sequences are DFQATT and SNEGSKA (reference sequence). CDR3 loop: CSAYKGSYNEQFF.

The V gene is TRBV7-3, the J gene TRBJ2-1; TCRdb's assignment of TRBD1 cannot be checked, as there is no DNA. This CDR3 region has 15 residues. Per the germline V gene, CDR1 is SGHTA and CDR2 is FQGTGA. Here the CDR3 reads CASSVTGTGWNEQFF.

The chain carries TRBV4-2 and TRBJ2-7; as DNA is missing, the TRBD1 call by TCRdb cannot be tested. The CDR3 sequence is 18 residues long. CDR1 and CDR2 from the germline V gene are LGHNA and YNFKEQ. The CDR3: CASSQALSTGGVHYEQYF.

The chain couples TRBV20-1 to TRBJ1-4. The CDR3 extends over 14 amino acids. Germline CDR1 and CDR2: DFQATT and SNEGSKA (reference sequence). The CDR3 sequence: CSARDSAANEKLFF.

V is TRBV5-1 and J is TRBJ2-3. Per the germline V gene, CDR1 is SGHRS and CDR2 is YFSETQ. CDR3 length: 14 residues. The CDR3 region is CASSPDSATDTQYF.

The V and J genes are TRBV4-2 and TRBJ1-6; TCRdb proposes TRBD1, but this gene call is untestable without DNA. This CDR3 region has 17 residues. The germline V gene has CDR1 LGHNA and CDR2 YNFKEQ. The CDR3 loop reads CASSQGPLTGENSPLHF.

V usage is TRBV28 and J usage is TRBJ2-7; there is no DNA to check the TCRdb D call of TRBD2. This CDR3 has 16 residues. CDR1 MDHEN and CDR2 SYDVKM come from the germline V gene. CDR3 sequence: CASSPSQRDDPYEQYF.

The V call is TRBV19, the J call TRBJ1-3. This CDR3 has 15 amino acids. CDR1 is LNHDA, CDR2 SQIVND, per germline (reference sequence). CDR3 protein: CASSIGRHSGNTIYF.

The V gene is TRBV4-2, the J gene TRBJ2-3; absent DNA, TCRdb's TRBD2 call cannot be checked. CDR3 length: 16 residues. Germline loops: CDR1 LGHNA, CDR2 YNFKEQ. CDR3 sequence: CASSQKEGLAGGTQYF.

This chain links TRBV6-1 with TRBJ2-2; with no DNA, the TCRdb D assignment of TRBD2 cannot be verified. The germline gives CDR1 MNHNS, CDR2 SASEGT. The CDR3 consists of 18 residues. The CDR3 here is CASRRAGSLLGGTGELFF.

The rearrangement joins TRBV7-9 to TRBJ1-1; TCRdb designates TRBD1, a call that cannot be tested without DNA. Germline CDR1 reads SEHNR; CDR2 reads FQNEAQ (reference sequence). The CDR3 length is 14 residues. CDR3 protein: CASSRTGVHTEAFF. Based on the CDR3 plus reference TRBV7-9 and TRBJ1-1, the full variable domain is DTGVSQNPRHKITKRGQNVTFRCDPISEHNRLYWYRQTLGQGPEFLTYFQNEAQLEKSRLLSDRFSAERPKGSFSTLEIQRTEQGDSAMYLCASSRTGVHTEAFFGQGTRLTVV.

This chain connects TRBV12-3 or TRBV12-4 to TRBJ1-2; TCRdb's assignment of TRBD1 cannot be checked, as there is no DNA. This CDR3 spans 14 amino acids. CDR3 amino acids: CASSSPGQIYGYTF.

This CDR3 is CATSRSENIQYF. V and J are TRBV15 and TRBJ2-4. The CDR3 covers 12 residues. Germline V gives CDR1 LNHNV, CDR2 YYDKDF (reference sequence).

The rearrangement uses TRBV7-2 and TRBJ2-7. The CDR3 has 15 amino acids. The germline CDR1 and CDR2 sequences are SGHTA and FQGNSA. The CDR3 here is CASSLRHLTPYEQYF.

V gene TRBV6-1 combines with J gene TRBJ2-7; lacking DNA, the TRBD2 call made by TCRdb goes unchecked. CDR3 size: 14 residues. CDR1 is MNHNS and CDR2 is SASEGT in the germline V gene. The CDR3 loop reads CASTLAPRSYEQYF.